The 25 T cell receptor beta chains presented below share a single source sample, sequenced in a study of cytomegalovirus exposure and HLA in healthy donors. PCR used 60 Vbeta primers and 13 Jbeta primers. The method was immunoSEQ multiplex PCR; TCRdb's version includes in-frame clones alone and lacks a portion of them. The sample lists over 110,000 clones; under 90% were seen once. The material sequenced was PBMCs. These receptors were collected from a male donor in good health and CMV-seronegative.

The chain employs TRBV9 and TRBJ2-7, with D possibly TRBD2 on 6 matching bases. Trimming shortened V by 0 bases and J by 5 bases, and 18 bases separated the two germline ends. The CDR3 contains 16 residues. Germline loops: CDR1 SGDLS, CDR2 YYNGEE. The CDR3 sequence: CASSVGGTPWGDEQYF. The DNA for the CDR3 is TGTGCCAGCAGCGTAGGAGGCACCCCTTGGGGGGACGAGCAGTACTTC.

The CDR3 nucleotides read TGCGCCAGCAGCCCGGAGGTAGGGTTAAACAATGAGCAGTTCTTC. Its translation is CASSPEVGLNNEQFF. J is TRBJ2-1 and V is TRBV5-1, with TRBD2 as a possible D gene (5 bases). The CDR3 totals 15 residues. The V gene's germline CDR1 is SGHRS and CDR2 YFSETQ. V gave up 4 bases and J gave up 5 bases, with 16 bases separating them.

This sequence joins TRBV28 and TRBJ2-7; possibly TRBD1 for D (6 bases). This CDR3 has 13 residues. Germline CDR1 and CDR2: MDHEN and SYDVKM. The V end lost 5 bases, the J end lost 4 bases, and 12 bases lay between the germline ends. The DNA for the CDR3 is TGTGCCAGCAGTACACAGGGTACGTACGAGCAGTACTTC. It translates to CASSTQGTYEQYF. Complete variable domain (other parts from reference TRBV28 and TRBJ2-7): DVKVTQSSRYLVKRTGEKVFLECVQDMDHENMFWYRQDPGLGLRLIYFSYDVKMKEKGDIPEGYSVSREKKERFSLILESASTNQTSMYLCASSTQGTYEQYFGPGTRLTVT.

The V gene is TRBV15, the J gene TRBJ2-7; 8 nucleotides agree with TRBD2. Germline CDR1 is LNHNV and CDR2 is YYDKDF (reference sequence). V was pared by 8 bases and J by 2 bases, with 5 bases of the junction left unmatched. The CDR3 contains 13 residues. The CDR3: CATGTSGTYEQYF. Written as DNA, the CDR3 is TGTGCCACCGGAACTAGCGGAACCTACGAGCAGTACTTC. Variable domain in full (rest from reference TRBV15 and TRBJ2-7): DAMVIQNPRYQVTQFGKPVTLSCSQTLNHNVMYWYQQKSSQAPKLLFHYYDKDFNNEADTPDNFQSRRPNTSFCFLDIRSPGLGDTAMYLCATGTSGTYEQYFGPGTRLTVT.

CDR3 DNA sequence: TGCAGCGCCCTGACAGGGGGGGAAGAGACCCAGTACTTC. Encoded protein: CSALTGGEETQYF. The J gene is TRBJ2-5, the V gene TRBV29-1; 9 nucleotides agree with TRBD1. The CDR3 is 13 residues long. Germline CDR1 SQVTM, CDR2 ANQGSEA. V was clipped by 7 bases and J by 3 bases; unmatched bases: 6.

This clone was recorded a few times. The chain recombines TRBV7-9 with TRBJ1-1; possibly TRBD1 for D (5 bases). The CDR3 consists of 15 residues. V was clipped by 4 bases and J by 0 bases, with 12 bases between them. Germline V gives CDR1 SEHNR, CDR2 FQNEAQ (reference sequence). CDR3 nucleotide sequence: TGTGCCAGCAGCTGGGGGAGGGGAGTGAACACTGAAGCTTTCTTT. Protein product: CASSWGRGVNTEAFF.

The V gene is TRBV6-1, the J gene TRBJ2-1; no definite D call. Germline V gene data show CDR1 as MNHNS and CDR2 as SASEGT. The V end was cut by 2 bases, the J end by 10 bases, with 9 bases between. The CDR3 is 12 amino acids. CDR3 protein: CASSENWREQFF. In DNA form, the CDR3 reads TGTGCCAGCAGTGAAAATTGGCGGGAGCAGTTCTTC.

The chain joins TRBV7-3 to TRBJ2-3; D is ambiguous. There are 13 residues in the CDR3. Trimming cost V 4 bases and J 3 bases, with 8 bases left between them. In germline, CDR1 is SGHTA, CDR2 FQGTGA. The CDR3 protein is CASSSRPTDTQYF. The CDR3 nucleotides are TGTGCCAGCAGCTCGAGGCCAACAGATACGCAGTATTTT.

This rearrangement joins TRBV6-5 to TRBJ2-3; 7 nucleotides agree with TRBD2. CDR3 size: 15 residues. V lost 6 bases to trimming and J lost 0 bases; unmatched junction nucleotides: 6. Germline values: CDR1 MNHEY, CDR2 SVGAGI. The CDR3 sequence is CASSKRGTSTDTQYF. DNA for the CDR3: TGTGCCAGCAGCAAGCGGGGCACTAGCACAGATACGCAGTATTTT.

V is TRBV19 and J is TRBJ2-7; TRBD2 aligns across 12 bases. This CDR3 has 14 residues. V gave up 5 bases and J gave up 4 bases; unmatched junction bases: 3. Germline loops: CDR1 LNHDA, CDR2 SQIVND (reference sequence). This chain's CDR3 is CASSPGTSGYEQYF. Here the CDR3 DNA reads TGTGCCAGTAGTCCCGGGACTAGCGGGTACGAGCAGTACTTC.

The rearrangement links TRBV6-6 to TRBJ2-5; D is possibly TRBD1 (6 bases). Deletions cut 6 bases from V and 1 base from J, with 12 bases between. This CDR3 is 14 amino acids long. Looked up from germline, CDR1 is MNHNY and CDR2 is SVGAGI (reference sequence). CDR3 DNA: TGTGCCAGCAGCCTGGGACACTTCCAAGAGACCCAGTACTTC. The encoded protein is CASSLGHFQETQYF.

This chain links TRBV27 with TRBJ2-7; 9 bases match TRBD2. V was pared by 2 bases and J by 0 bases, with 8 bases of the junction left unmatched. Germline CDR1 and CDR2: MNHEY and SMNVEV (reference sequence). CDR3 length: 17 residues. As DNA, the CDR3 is TGTGCCAGCAGTTTAGGCAGCGGGAGGCCTATCTCCTACGAGCAGTACTTC. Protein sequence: CASSLGSGRPISYEQYF.

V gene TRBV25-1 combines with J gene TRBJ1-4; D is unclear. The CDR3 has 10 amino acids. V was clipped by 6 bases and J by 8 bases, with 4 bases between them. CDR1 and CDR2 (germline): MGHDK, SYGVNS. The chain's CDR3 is CASRAEKLFF. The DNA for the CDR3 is TGTGCCAGCAGGGCAGAAAAACTGTTTTTT.

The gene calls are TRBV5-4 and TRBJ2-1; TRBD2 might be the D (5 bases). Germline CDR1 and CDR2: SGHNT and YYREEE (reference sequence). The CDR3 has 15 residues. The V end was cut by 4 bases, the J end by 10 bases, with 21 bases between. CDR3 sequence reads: CASSAVAAGRREQFF. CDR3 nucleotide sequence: TGTGCCAGCAGCGCGGTGGCGGCGGGCCGCAGGGAGCAGTTCTTC.

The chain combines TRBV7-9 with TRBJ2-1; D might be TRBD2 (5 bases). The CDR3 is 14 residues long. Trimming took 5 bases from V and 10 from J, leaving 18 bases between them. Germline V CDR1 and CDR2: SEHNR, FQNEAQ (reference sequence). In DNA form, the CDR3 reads TGTGCCAGCAGCCCCGGACTCACACTGTGGGAGCAGTTCTTC. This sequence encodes CASSPGLTLWEQFF.

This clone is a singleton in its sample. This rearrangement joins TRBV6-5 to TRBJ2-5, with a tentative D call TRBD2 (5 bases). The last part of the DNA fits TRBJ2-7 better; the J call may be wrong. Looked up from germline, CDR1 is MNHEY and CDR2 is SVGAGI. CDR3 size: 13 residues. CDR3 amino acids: CASSYTSSYEQYF. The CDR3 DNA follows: TGTGCCAGCAGTTACACTAGCTCCTACGAGCAGTACTTC.

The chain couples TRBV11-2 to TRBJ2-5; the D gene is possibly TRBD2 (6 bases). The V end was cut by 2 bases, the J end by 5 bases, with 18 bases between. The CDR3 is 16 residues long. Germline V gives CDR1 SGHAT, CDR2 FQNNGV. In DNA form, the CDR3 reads TGTGCCAGCAGCTTAACTTTTCAGGGAGGTGGCGAGACCCAGTACTTC. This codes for CASSLTFQGGGETQYF. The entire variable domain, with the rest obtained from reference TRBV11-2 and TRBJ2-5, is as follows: EAGVAQSPRYKIIEKRQSVAFWCNPISGHATLYWYQQILGQGPKLLIQFQNNGVVDDSQLPKDRFSAERLKGVDSTLKIQPAKLEDSAVYLCASSLTFQGGGETQYFGPGTRLLVL.

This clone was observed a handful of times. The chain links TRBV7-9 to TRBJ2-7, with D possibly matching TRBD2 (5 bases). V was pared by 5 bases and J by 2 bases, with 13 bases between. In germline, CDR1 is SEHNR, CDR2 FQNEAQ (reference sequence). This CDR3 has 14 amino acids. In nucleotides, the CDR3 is TGTGCCAGCAGCCCCCGGCGGCGGGCCTACGAGCAGTACTTC. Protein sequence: CASSPRRRAYEQYF.

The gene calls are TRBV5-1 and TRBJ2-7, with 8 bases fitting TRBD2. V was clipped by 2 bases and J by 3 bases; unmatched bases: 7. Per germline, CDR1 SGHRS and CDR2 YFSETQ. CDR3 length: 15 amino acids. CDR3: CASSFAIGGVYEQYF. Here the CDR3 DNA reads TGCGCCAGCAGCTTTGCAATCGGGGGGGTCTACGAGCAGTACTTC.

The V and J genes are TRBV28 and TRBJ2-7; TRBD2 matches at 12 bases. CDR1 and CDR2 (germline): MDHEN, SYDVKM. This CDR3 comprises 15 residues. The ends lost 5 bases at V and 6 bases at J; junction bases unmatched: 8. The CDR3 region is CASSLQTSGSGEQYF. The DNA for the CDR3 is TGTGCCAGCAGTCTTCAGACTAGCGGGAGTGGCGAGCAGTACTTC.

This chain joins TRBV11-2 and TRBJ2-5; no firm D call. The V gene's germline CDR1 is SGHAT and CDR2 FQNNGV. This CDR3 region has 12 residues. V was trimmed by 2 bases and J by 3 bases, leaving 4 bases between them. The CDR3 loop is CASSLTEETQYF. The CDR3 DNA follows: TGTGCCAGCAGCTTAACTGAAGAGACCCAGTACTTC.

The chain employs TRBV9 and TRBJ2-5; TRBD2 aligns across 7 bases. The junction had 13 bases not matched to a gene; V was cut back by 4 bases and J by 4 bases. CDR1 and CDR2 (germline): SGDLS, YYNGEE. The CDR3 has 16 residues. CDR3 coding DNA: TGTGCCAGCAGCCCGTCTATTCGGGGGGTGGGAGAGACCCAGTACTTC. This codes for CASSPSIRGVGETQYF.

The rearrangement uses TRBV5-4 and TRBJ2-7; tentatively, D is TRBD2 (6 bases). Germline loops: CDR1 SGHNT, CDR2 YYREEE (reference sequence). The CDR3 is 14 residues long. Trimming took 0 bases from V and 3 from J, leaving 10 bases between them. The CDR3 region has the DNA TGTGCCAGCAGCTTGGTCGGGAGAGACTACGAGCAGTACTTC. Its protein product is CASSLVGRDYEQYF.

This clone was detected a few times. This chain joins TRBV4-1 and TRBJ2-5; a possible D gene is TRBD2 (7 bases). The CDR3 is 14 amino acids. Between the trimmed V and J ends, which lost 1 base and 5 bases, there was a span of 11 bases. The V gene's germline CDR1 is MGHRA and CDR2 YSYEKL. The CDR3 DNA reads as TGCGCCAGCAGCCAAGGGCGGGGGCTCGAGACCCAGTACTTC. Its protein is CASSQGRGLETQYF.

The CDR3 spells CASGPDGGDTGELFF. CDR3 nucleotide sequence: TGTGCTAGTGGCCCCGACGGGGGGGACACCGGGGAGCTGTTTTTT. V and J are TRBV12-5 and TRBJ2-2, with 8 bases that match TRBD2. The CDR3 runs to 15 residues. Trimming took 6 bases from V and 3 from J; bases not matched to a gene: 6. Germline CDR1 LGHNT, CDR2 FRNRAP.